This T cell receptor beta chain was recorded in a study of T-cell reconstitution after alpha-beta-depleted transplantation in children. Broader study findings: A year had passed since transplant, and T-cell counts and diversity by then came mostly from newly produced T cells. At day 60, the high TCRbeta diversity found in some patients originated from recipient T cells and thymic progenitors that had survived. Roughly two months post-transplant, alpha-beta T cells reportedly originated from several hundred graft clones that had expanded.

Preparation of the TCRbeta library used unique molecular identifiers. Each CDR3 protein is one row after TCRdb ran MiXCR on the PCR reads. Of about 830,000 distinct CDR3 sequences listed, 15% to 20% are singletons. To note about this clonotype: Its antigen remains unidentified.

CDR1 is SNHLY and CDR2 is FYNNEI in the germline V gene. This CDR3 contains 15 residues. V lost 8 bases, J lost 0 bases, and 8 bases stayed unmatched. This clonotype originated in a male patient aged 10 to 17 who had a stem cell transplant for acute lymphoblastic leukemia, so the T cells may come from the graft donor. The sample consisted of PBMCs, mostly from graft donor cells, taken 360 days after TCRalphabeta/CD19-depleted stem cell transplant. V and J are TRBV2 and TRBJ2-5, with 8 bases lining up with TRBD2. In DNA form, the CDR3 reads TGTGCCAGCGGGCTGGGACTAGTGAACCAAGAGACCCAGTACTTC. Its translation is CASGLGLVNQETQYF.